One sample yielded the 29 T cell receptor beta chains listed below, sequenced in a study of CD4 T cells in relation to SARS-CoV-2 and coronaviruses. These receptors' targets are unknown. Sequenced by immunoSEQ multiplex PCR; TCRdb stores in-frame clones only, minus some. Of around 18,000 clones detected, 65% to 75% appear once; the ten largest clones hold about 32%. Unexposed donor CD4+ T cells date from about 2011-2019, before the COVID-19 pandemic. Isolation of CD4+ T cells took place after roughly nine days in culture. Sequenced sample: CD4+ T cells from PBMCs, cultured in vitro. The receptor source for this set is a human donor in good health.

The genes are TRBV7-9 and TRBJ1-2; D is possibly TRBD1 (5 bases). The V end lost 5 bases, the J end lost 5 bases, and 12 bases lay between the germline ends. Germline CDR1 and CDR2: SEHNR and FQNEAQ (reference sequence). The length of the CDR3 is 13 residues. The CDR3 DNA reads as TGTGCCAGCAGCCCCGGGGCCGGATATGGCTACACCTTC. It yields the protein CASSPGAGYGYTF.

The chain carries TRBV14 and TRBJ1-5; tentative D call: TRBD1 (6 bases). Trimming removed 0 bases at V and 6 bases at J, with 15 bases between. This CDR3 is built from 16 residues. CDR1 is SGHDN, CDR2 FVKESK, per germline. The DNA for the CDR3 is TGTGCCAGCAGCCAAGACATGGGGGCGTTTCGTCAGCCCCAGCATTTT. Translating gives CASSQDMGAFRQPQHF.

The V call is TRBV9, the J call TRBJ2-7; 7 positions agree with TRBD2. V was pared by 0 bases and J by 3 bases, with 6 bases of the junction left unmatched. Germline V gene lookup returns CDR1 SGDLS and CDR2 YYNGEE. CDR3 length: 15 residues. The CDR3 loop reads CASSVVASGFYEQYF. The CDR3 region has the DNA TGTGCCAGCAGCGTAGTGGCTAGCGGATTCTACGAGCAGTACTTC. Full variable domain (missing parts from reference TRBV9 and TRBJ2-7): DSGVTQTPKHLITATGQRVTLRCSPRSGDLSVYWYQQSLDQGLQFLIQYYNGEERAKGNILERFSAQQFPDLHSELNLSSLELGDSALYFCASSVVASGFYEQYFGPGTRLTVT.

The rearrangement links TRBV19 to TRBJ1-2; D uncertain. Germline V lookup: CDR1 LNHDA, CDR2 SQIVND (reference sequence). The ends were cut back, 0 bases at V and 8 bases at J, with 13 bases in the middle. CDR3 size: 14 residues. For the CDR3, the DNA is TGTGCCAGTAGTATAGATTTCCGGACGCGGGGCTACACCTTC. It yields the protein CASSIDFRTRGYTF.

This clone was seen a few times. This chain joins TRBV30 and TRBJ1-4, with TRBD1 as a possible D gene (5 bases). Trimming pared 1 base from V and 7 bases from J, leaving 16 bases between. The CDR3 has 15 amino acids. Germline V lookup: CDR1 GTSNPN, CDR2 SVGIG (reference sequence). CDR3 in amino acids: CAWSDTQVYGEKLFF. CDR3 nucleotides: TGTGCCTGGAGTGATACACAGGTCTATGGTGAAAAACTGTTTTTT.

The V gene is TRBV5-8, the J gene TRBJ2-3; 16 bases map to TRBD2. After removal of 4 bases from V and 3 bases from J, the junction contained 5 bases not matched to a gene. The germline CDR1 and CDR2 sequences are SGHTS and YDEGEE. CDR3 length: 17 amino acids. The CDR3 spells CASSPGTSGRATDTQYF. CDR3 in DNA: TGTGCCAGCAGCCCCGGGACTAGCGGGAGGGCAACAGATACGCAGTATTTT. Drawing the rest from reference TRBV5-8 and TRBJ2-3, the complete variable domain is EAGVTQSPTHLIKTRGQQATLRCSPISGHTSVYWYQQALGLGLQFLLWYDEGEERNRGNFPPRFSGRQFPNYSSELNVNALELEDSALYLCASSPGTSGRATDTQYFGPGTRLTVL.

The CDR3 nucleotides are TGTGCCAGCAGCTTGGACCTTGTTAGTCGCTACGAGCAGTACTTC. Translated: CASSLDLVSRYEQYF. The chain has TRBV5-4 and TRBJ2-7, with D uncertain. Per the germline V gene, CDR1 is SGHNT and CDR2 is YYREEE (reference sequence). The ends were cut back, 0 bases at V and 3 bases at J, with 13 bases in the middle. This CDR3 region has 15 residues.

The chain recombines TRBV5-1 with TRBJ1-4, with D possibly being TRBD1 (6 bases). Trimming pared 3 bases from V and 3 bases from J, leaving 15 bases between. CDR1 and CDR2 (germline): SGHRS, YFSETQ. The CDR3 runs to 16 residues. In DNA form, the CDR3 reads TGCGCCAGCAGCTCCGGGTGGGGGCAGGCTAATGAAAAACTGTTTTTT. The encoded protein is CASSSGWGQANEKLFF.

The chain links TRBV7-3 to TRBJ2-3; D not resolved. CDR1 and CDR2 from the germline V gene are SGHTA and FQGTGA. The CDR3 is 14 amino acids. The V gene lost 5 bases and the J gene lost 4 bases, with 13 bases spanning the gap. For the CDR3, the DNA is TGTGCCAGCAGCCTTGACTCCTTCCCAGATACGCAGTATTTT. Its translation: CASSLDSFPDTQYF.

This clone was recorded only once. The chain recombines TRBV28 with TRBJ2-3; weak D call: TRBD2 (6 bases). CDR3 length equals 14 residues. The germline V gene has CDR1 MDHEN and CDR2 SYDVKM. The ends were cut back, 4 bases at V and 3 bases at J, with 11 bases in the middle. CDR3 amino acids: CASSWRGNTDTQYF. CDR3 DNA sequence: TGTGCCAGCAGTTGGCGGGGTAATACAGATACGCAGTATTTT.

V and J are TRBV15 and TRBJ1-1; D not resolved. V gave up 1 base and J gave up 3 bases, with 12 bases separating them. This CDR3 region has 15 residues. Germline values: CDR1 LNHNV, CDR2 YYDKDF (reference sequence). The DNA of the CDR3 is TGTGCCACCAGCAGAGGCGGACGGGGTCACACTGAAGCTTTCTTT. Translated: CATSRGGRGHTEAFF. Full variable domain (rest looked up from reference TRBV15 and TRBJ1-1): DAMVIQNPRYQVTQFGKPVTLSCSQTLNHNVMYWYQQKSSQAPKLLFHYYDKDFNNEADTPDNFQSRRPNTSFCFLDIRSPGLGDTAMYLCATSRGGRGHTEAFFGQGTRLTVV.

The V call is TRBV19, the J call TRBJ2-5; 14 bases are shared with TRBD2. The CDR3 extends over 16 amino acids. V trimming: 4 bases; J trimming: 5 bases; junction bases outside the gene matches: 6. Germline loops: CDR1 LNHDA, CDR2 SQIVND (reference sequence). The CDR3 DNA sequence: TGTGCCAGTAGTACCCTTGGGACTAGCGGGAGTGAGACCCAGTACTTC. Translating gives CASSTLGTSGSETQYF.

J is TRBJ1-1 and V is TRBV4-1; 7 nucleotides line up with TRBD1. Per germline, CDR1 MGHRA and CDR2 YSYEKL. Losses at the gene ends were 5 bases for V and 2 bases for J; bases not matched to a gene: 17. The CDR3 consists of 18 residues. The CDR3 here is CASSTISNRGRKNTEAFF. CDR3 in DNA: TGCGCCAGCAGCACGATCTCAAACAGGGGAAGAAAAAACACTGAAGCTTTCTTT.

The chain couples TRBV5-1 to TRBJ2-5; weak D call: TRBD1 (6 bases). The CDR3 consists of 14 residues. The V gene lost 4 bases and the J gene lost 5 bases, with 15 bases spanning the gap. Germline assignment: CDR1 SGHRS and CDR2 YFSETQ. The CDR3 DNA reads TGCGCCAGCAGCGGGACAAAACCCAGGGAGACCCAGTACTTC. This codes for CASSGTKPRETQYF.

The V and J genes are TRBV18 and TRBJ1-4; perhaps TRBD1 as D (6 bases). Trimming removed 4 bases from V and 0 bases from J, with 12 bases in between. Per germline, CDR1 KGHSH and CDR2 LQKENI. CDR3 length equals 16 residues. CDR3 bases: TGTGCCAGCTCACAGGGGGGGCCCGCAACTAATGAAAAACTGTTTTTT. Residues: CASSQGGPATNEKLFF.

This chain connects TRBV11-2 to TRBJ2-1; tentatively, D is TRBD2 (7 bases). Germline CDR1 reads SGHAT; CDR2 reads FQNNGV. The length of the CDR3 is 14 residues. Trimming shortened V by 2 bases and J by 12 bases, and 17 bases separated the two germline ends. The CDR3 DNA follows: TGTGCCAGCAGCTTACTGGGGGGGCAGGGTGTGCAGTTCTTC. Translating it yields CASSLLGGQGVQFF.

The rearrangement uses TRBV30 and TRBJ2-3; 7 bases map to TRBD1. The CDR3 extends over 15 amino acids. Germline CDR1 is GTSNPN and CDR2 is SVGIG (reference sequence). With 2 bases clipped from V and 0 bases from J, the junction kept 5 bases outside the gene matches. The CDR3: CAWSNRGDSTDTQYF. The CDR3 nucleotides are TGTGCCTGGAGTAACAGGGGCGACAGCACAGATACGCAGTATTTT.

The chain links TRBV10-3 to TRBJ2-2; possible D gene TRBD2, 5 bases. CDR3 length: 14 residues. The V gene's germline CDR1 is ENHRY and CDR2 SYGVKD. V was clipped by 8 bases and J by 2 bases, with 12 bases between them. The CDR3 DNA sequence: TGTGCCATCGGGAATGGACTCAACACCGGGGAGCTGTTTTTT. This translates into CAIGNGLNTGELFF.

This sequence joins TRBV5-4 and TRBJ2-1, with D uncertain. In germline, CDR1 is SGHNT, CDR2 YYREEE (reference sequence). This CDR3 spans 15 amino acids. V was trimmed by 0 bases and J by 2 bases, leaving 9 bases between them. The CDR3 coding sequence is TGTGCCAGCAGCTTGGACTGGCAGACCTACAATGAGCAGTTCTTC. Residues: CASSLDWQTYNEQFF. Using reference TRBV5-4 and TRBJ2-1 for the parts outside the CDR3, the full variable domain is ETGVTQSPTHLIKTRGQQVTLRCSSQSGHNTVSWYQQALGQGPQFIFQYYREEENGRGNFPPRFSGLQFPNYSSELNVNALELDDSALYLCASSLDWQTYNEQFFGPGTRLTVL.

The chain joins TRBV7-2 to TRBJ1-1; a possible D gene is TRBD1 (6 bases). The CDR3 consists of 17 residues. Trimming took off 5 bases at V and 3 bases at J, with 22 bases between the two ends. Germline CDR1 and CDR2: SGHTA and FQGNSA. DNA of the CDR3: TGTGCCAGCAGCCCCATCACGGGGCGGGACACCCACACTGAAGCTTTCTTT. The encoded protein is CASSPITGRDTHTEAFF.

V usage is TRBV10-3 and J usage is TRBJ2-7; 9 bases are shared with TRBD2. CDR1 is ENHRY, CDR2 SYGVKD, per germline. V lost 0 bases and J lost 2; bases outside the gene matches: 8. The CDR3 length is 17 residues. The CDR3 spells CAISESGSGGLAYEQYF. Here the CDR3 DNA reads TGTGCCATCAGTGAGTCGGGTAGCGGGGGACTCGCCTACGAGCAGTACTTC.

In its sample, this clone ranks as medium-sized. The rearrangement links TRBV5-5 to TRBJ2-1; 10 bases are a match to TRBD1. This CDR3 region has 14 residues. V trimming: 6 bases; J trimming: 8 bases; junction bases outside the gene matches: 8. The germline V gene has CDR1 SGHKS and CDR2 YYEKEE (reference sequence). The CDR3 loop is CASTRTGGSYEQFF. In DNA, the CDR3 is TGTGCCAGCACCCGGACAGGGGGAAGTTATGAGCAGTTCTTC.

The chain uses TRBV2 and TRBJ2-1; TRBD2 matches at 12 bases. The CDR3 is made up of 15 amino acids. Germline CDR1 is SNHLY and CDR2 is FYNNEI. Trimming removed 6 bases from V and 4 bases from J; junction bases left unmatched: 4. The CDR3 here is CASSLTSGSYNEQFF. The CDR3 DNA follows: TGTGCCAGCAGCCTGACTAGCGGGAGTTACAATGAGCAGTTCTTC.

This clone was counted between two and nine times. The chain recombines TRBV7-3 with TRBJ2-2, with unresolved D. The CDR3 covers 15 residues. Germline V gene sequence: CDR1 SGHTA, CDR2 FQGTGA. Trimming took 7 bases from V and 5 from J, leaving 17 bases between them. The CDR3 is CASTPDGMLTGELFF. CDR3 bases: TGTGCCAGCACCCCCGACGGAATGTTAACCGGGGAGCTGTTTTTT. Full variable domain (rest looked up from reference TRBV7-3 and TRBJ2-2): GAGVSQTPSNKVTEKGKYVELRCDPISGHTALYWYRQSLGQGPEFLIYFQGTGAADDSGLPNDRFFAVRPEGSVSTLKIQRTERGDSAVYLCASTPDGMLTGELFFGEGSRLTVL.

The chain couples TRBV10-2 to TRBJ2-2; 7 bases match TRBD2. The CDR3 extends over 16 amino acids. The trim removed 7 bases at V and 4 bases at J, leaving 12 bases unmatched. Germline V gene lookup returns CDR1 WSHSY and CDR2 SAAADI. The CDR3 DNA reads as TGCGCCAGCATGAGGGGTAGCGGGTTTGTCACCGGGGAGCTGTTTTTT. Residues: CASMRGSGFVTGELFF.

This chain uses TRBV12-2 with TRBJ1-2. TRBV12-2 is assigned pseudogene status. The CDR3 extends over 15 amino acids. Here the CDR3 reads CASRLESQTLDGYTF. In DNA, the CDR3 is TGTGCAAGTCGCTTAGAATCCCAGACTTTGGATGGCTACACCTTC.

CDR3 sequence reads: CASSPLRASLEPNNYGYTF. Written as DNA, the CDR3 is TGTGCCAGCAGCCCCCTCCGGGCCAGCCTAGAACCTAATAACTATGGCTACACCTTC. This chain joins TRBV3-1 (or the pseudogene TRBV3-2) and TRBJ1-2; D gene ambiguous. The germline CDR1 and CDR2 sequences are LGHDT and YNNKEL (reference sequence). The V end lost 4 bases, the J end lost 1 base, and 25 bases lay between the germline ends. The CDR3 runs to 19 residues.

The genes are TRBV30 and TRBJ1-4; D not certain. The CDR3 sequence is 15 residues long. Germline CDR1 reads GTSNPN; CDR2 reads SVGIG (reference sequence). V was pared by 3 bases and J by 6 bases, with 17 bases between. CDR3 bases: TGTGCCTGGAGACCCGTCCGTAATAGAGATGAAAAACTGTTTTTT. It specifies CAWRPVRNRDEKLFF.

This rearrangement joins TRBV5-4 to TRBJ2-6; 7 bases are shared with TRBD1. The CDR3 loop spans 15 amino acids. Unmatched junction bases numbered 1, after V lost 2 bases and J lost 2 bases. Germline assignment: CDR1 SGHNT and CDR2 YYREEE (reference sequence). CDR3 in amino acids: CASSLGTAGANVLTF. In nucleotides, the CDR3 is TGTGCCAGCAGCTTAGGGACAGCTGGGGCCAACGTCCTGACTTTC.